This T cell receptor (beta chain) was observed in a study of cytomegalovirus exposure and HLA in healthy donors. Overall study findings and caveats: In vitro testing confirmed three CMV-associated chains as specific for CMV antigens. Most observed TCR sequences were rare, whereas some public TCRs were detected in many donors.

There are 16 residues in the CDR3. V lost 0 bases and J 3 bases, leaving 12 bases between the germline ends. In germline, CDR1 is LGHNA, CDR2 YSLEER. On this clone itself: Its antigen is not known.

This table comes from immunoSEQ multiplex PCR, and its TCRdb copy is limited to in-frame clones, with some not included. The sample records 250,000 to 400,000 clones, nearly 90% being singletons. This chain uses TRBV4-3 with TRBJ2-1, with D perhaps TRBD1 (5 bases). This receptor was identified in a man in his thirties or forties in good health and CMV-seronegative. Sequencing was performed on PBMCs. The CDR3: CASSQEGLTLYNEQFF. CDR3 nucleotide sequence: TGCGCCAGCAGCCAAGAGGGGCTGACCCTCTACAATGAGCAGTTCTTC.